The next 29 T cell receptor beta chains were all read from a single sample in a study of shared clonotypes between healthy human individuals. TCRdb's copy holds only in-frame clones and misses some; the assay was immunoSEQ multiplex PCR. Of approximately 350,000 clones detected, under 80% appear once; the ten largest clones hold under 13%. Sequenced sample: memory CD4+ T cells sorted from blood. As for subset: CD45RA-negative fraction. The receptors were sampled from a man younger than 45 in good health.

The chain uses TRBV15 and TRBJ1-2, with 8 bases identical to TRBD1. The CDR3 has 16 residues. Germline V gives CDR1 LNHNV, CDR2 YYDKDF (reference sequence). V lost 0 bases, J lost 7 bases, and 10 bases stayed unmatched. As DNA, the CDR3 is TGTGCCACCAGCAGAGACCGGACAGGGCTGGGAGGTGGCTACACCTTC. This codes for CATSRDRTGLGGGYTF. Complete variable domain (other parts from reference TRBV15 and TRBJ1-2): DAMVIQNPRYQVTQFGKPVTLSCSQTLNHNVMYWYQQKSSQAPKLLFHYYDKDFNNEADTPDNFQSRRPNTSFCFLDIRSPGLGDTAMYLCATSRDRTGLGGGYTFGSGTRLTVV.

This chain uses TRBV2 with TRBJ1-6; D gene uncertain. This CDR3 region has 12 residues. CDR1 SNHLY and CDR2 FYNNEI come from the germline V gene. V was clipped by 8 bases and J by 6 bases, with 8 bases between them. CDR3 sequence reads: CASRMANSPLHF. DNA of the CDR3: TGTGCCAGCCGCATGGCTAATTCACCCCTCCACTTT.

As regards this clone: A single base separates this from a much larger clone, so it may be a read error. The chain combines TRBV5-6 with TRBJ2-7; D is unclear. The germline V gene has CDR1 SGHDT and CDR2 YYEEEE. This CDR3 spans 12 amino acids. V lost 0 bases to trimming and J lost 2 bases, with 3 bases between them. CDR3 protein: CASSLATYEQYF. The CDR3 nucleotides are TGTGCCAGCAGCTTGGCCACCTACGAGCAGTACTTC.

This clone has just a few counts. V is TRBV2 and J is TRBJ2-3; D is perhaps TRBD2 (5 bases). V lost 8 bases and J 4 bases, leaving 16 bases between the germline ends. This CDR3 is 14 amino acids long. Germline CDR1 and CDR2: SNHLY and FYNNEI. The CDR3, as DNA: TGTGCCAGCCGGCGGGCAGGATCTGCAGATACGCAGTATTTT. Amino acids: CASRRAGSADTQYF.

Note on this clone: One end of the junction fails to match germline, which may point to a read error. The genes are TRBV7-7 and TRBJ2-1, with a weak D call TRBD1 (6 bases). Germline V gene sequence: CDR1 SSHAT, CDR2 FNYEAQ (reference sequence). The CDR3 is 15 residues long. The CDR3 spells CASSSDRHPYNEQFF. The CDR3 DNA reads TGTGCTAGCAGCTCGGACAGACACCCCTACAATGAGCAGTTCTTC.

The rearrangement uses TRBV30 and TRBJ1-2; 10 bases fit TRBD1. This CDR3 has 14 amino acids. With V trimmed by 2 bases and J by 7 bases, 7 bases remained unmatched. Germline V gives CDR1 GTSNPN, CDR2 SVGIG (reference sequence). The CDR3 DNA sequence: TGTGCCTGGAGTTGGACAGGGGGGACGACTGGCTACACCTTC. Amino acid sequence: CAWSWTGGTTGYTF.

This clone was detected once. The V and J genes are TRBV5-4 and TRBJ2-1, with TRBD1 matching 7 bases. CDR1 and CDR2 from the germline V gene are SGHNT and YYREEE (reference sequence). The length of the CDR3 is 15 residues. The V segment lost 1 base and the J segment 6 bases; nucleotides outside the gene matches: 7. CDR3: CASSLTGEITNEQFF. The CDR3 region has the DNA TGTGCCAGCAGCTTGACAGGGGAGATCACCAATGAGCAGTTCTTC.

This clone was seen only once. The V gene is TRBV5-4, the J gene TRBJ2-7, with TRBD2 matching over 11 bases. J was trimmed by 0 bases and V by 4 bases; bases with no gene match: 6. The CDR3 contains 16 residues. In germline, CDR1 is SGHNT, CDR2 YYREEE (reference sequence). CDR3 sequence reads: CASSSLAGGYSYEQYF. For the CDR3, the DNA is TGTGCCAGCAGCAGTCTAGCGGGAGGCTACTCCTACGAGCAGTACTTC.

This clone was observed a single time. The chain combines TRBV5-8 with TRBJ1-1; D uncertain. The V end was cut by 4 bases, the J end by 7 bases, with 11 bases between. The CDR3 runs 12 residues. Germline V gives CDR1 SGHTS, CDR2 YDEGEE. CDR3 DNA sequence: TGTGCCAGCAGCGCCAGACATAGTGAAGCTTTCTTT. Amino acid sequence: CASSARHSEAFF.

V is TRBV10-1 and J is TRBJ2-7; TRBD1 agrees at 9 bases. Germline V gene sequence: CDR1 WNHNN, CDR2 SYGVQD (reference sequence). Trimming removed 3 bases from V and 3 bases from J; junction bases left unmatched: 6. The CDR3 sequence is 15 residues long. Written as DNA, the CDR3 is TGCGCCAGCAGTGAAACGGGACAGGGCTACTACGAGCAGTACTTC. Its translation: CASSETGQGYYEQYF.

Only one count was recorded for this clone. V is TRBV14 and J is TRBJ2-1, with 8 bases matching TRBD2. V trimming: 4 bases; J trimming: 6 bases; junction bases outside the gene matches: 8. Germline V gene sequence: CDR1 SGHDN, CDR2 FVKESK. The CDR3 contains 15 residues. The CDR3 DNA reads as TGTGCCAGCAGCCCCCGGGAGGGCCATGGCAATGAGCAGTTCTTC. This gives the protein CASSPREGHGNEQFF. Filled out from reference TRBV14 and TRBJ2-1, the complete variable domain reads EAGVTQFPSHSVIEKGQTVTLRCDPISGHDNLYWYRRVMGKEIKFLLHFVKESKQDESGMPNNRFLAERTGGTYSTLKVQPAELEDSGVYFCASSPREGHGNEQFFGPGTRLTVL.

The chain uses TRBV28 and TRBJ1-2; TRBD1 is a possible D gene (6 bases). This CDR3 spans 15 amino acids. Germline lookup yields CDR1 MDHEN and CDR2 SYDVKM. The germline V and J ends were trimmed by 5 bases and 6 bases, with 19 bases remaining between them. CDR3 sequence: CASSLPRGGANGYTF. Written as DNA, the CDR3 is TGTGCCAGCAGTCTCCCTCGTGGGGGGGCGAATGGCTACACCTTC.

The chain has TRBV19 and TRBJ2-3; possible D gene TRBD1, 6 bases. The germline V gene has CDR1 LNHDA and CDR2 SQIVND (reference sequence). Trimming cost V 6 bases and J 2 bases, with 15 bases left between them. The CDR3 loop spans 15 amino acids. Here the CDR3 reads CASRTQGSITDTQYF. The CDR3 nucleotides read TGTGCCAGTAGGACACAGGGCTCGATCACAGATACGCAGTATTTT.

V is TRBV18 and J is TRBJ1-1, with 10 bases matching TRBD1. The CDR3 sequence is 13 residues long. Germline V lookup: CDR1 KGHSH, CDR2 LQKENI. V lost 6 bases and J lost 5; bases outside the gene matches: 3. The CDR3 nucleotides read TGTGCCAGCTCGACAGGGGGCAATACTGAAGCTTTCTTT. It encodes CASSTGGNTEAFF. The whole variable domain, remainder taken from reference TRBV18 and TRBJ1-1, is NAGVMQNPRHLVRRRGQEARLRCSPMKGHSHVYWYRQLPEEGLKFMVYLQKENIIDESGMPKERFSAEFPKEGPSILRIQQVVRGDSAAYFCASSTGGNTEAFFGQGTRLTVV.

The sample holds a few counts of this clone. V is TRBV14 and J is TRBJ2-7, with TRBD1 matching over 8 bases. The germline V gene has CDR1 SGHDN and CDR2 FVKESK. The CDR3 consists of 15 residues. The J segment lost 5 bases and the V segment lost 3 bases, leaving 9 bases of the junction unmatched. In nucleotides, the CDR3 is TGTGCCAGCAGCCATTTCAGCAGGGGGCGCGACGAGCAGTACTTC. Its translation: CASSHFSRGRDEQYF.

This chain connects TRBV29-1 to TRBJ2-7; D is undetermined. Germline lookup yields CDR1 SQVTM and CDR2 ANQGSEA. Trimming left V 1 base short and J 7 bases short, with 17 bases between. The CDR3 runs 14 residues. CDR3 residues: CSVEVNGMTGEQYF. The CDR3 coding sequence is TGCAGCGTTGAAGTAAATGGGATGACTGGAGAGCAGTACTTC.

J is TRBJ1-5 and V is TRBV5-1; D unclear. The germline V and J ends were trimmed by 4 bases and 8 bases, with 16 bases remaining between them. The CDR3 runs to 14 residues. Germline CDR1 is SGHRS and CDR2 is YFSETQ. The CDR3 loop is CASSPGGGFEPQHF. CDR3 bases: TGCGCCAGCAGCCCGGGCGGAGGCTTTGAGCCCCAGCATTTT.

A remark on this clone: A far larger clone differs by one base, so this is likely a read error. V and J are TRBV5-4 and TRBJ2-7, with 7 bases fitting TRBD2. Trimming at V came to 0 bases and at J to 6 bases, leaving 12 bases not matched to a gene. Germline-derived CDR1 and CDR2 are SGHNT and YYREEE (reference sequence). CDR3 size: 16 residues. Here the CDR3 DNA reads TGTGCCAGCAGCTTGGGCCAGGGAGGGATGTTTGGCGAGCAGTACTTC. The encoded protein is CASSLGQGGMFGEQYF.

This clone was seen once. V usage is TRBV27 and J usage is TRBJ2-7; 12 bases match TRBD2. CDR1 MNHEY and CDR2 SMNVEV come from the germline V gene (reference sequence). The CDR3 contains 19 residues. V shed 5 bases, J shed 2 bases, and the junction held 16 bases outside the gene matches. The CDR3 reads CASSPLTSGSSSRAYEQYF. CDR3 nucleotide sequence: TGTGCCAGCAGTCCGCTGACTAGCGGGAGCAGTTCGCGAGCCTACGAGCAGTACTTC.

The chain is built from TRBV14 and TRBJ2-1; no reliable D call. Germline assignment: CDR1 SGHDN and CDR2 FVKESK. The length of the CDR3 is 12 residues. Trimming took off 5 bases at V and 5 bases at J, with 7 bases between the two ends. The CDR3, as DNA: TGTGCCAGCAGCAACACCAACAATGAGCAGTTCTTC. This translates into CASSNTNNEQFF.

This sequence joins TRBV28 and TRBJ1-4; D not resolved. The CDR3 covers 14 residues. Germline V gives CDR1 MDHEN, CDR2 SYDVKM. Trimming removed 3 bases from V and 8 bases from J, with 13 bases in between. The chain's CDR3 is CASSFLRPVEKLFF. In DNA form, the CDR3 reads TGTGCCAGCAGTTTTCTGCGTCCGGTCGAAAAACTGTTTTTT. Drawing the rest from reference TRBV28 and TRBJ1-4, the complete variable domain is DVKVTQSSRYLVKRTGEKVFLECVQDMDHENMFWYRQDPGLGLRLIYFSYDVKMKEKGDIPEGYSVSREKKERFSLILESASTNQTSMYLCASSFLRPVEKLFFGSGTQLSVL.

There are a few counts of this clone. The chain recombines TRBV5-1 with TRBJ2-2; D is ambiguous. The germline V gene encodes CDR1 SGHRS and CDR2 YFSETQ. The V end lost 1 base, the J end lost 0 bases, and 7 bases lay between the germline ends. The CDR3 loop spans 15 amino acids. In nucleotides, the CDR3 is TGCGCCAGCAGCTTGAACCCGACGAACACCGGGGAGCTGTTTTTT. It specifies CASSLNPTNTGELFF.

The chain is built from TRBV5-6 and TRBJ1-1; D is unclear. The CDR3 is made up of 15 amino acids. V gave up 0 bases and J gave up 0 bases, with 9 bases separating them. The germline V gene has CDR1 SGHDT and CDR2 YYEEEE. The chain's CDR3 is CASSLGVNLNTEAFF. CDR3 sequence (DNA): TGTGCCAGCAGCTTGGGGGTGAACTTGAACACTGAAGCTTTCTTT.

V is TRBV5-1 and J is TRBJ2-2, with D tentatively TRBD1 (6 bases). The CDR3 runs to 17 residues. The germline V gene encodes CDR1 SGHRS and CDR2 YFSETQ. Trimming took 4 bases from V and 7 from J, leaving 23 bases between them. This CDR3 reads CASSPPSGRGVGGELFF. DNA for the CDR3: TGCGCCAGCAGCCCACCCTCGGGCAGGGGAGTCGGCGGGGAGCTGTTTTTT.

This chain connects TRBV7-9 to TRBJ2-1; 8 nucleotides align to TRBD2. The CDR3 contains 15 residues. Germline CDR1 and CDR2: SEHNR and FQNEAQ (reference sequence). V shed 6 bases and J 6 bases; nucleotides not matched to a gene: 10. As DNA, the CDR3 is TGTGCCAGCAGTAGTACGGGAGGGCCATCCAATGAGCAGTTCTTC. It codes for CASSSTGGPSNEQFF. Based on the CDR3 plus reference TRBV7-9 and TRBJ2-1, the full variable domain is DTGVSQNPRHKITKRGQNVTFRCDPISEHNRLYWYRQTLGQGPEFLTYFQNEAQLEKSRLLSDRFSAERPKGSFSTLEIQRTEQGDSAMYLCASSSTGGPSNEQFFGPGTRLTVL.

The chain joins TRBV5-1 to TRBJ1-4, with unresolved D. This CDR3 has 14 residues. In germline, CDR1 is SGHRS, CDR2 YFSETQ. V shed 1 base and J shed 6 bases, with 10 bases lying between them. The DNA for the CDR3 is TGCGCCAGCAGCTTGTTCCCAGGCGATGAAAAACTGTTTTTT. Translation gives CASSLFPGDEKLFF.

In the case of this clone: Additional DNA sequences in this sample encode the identical CDR3. The rearrangement joins TRBV7-8 to TRBJ1-5; 8 bases are shared with TRBD1. With V trimmed by 5 bases and J by 6 bases, 6 bases remained unmatched. The CDR3 is 14 residues long. Germline V gene lookup returns CDR1 SGHVS and CDR2 FQNEAQ. Here the CDR3 reads CASSATGARQPQHF. CDR3 coding DNA: TGTGCCAGCAGCGCGACAGGGGCGCGTCAGCCCCAGCATTTT.

This sequence joins TRBV19 and TRBJ2-7; D may be TRBD2 (6 bases). The CDR3 has 15 residues. V lost 3 bases, J lost 2 bases, and 14 bases lay in between. CDR1 is LNHDA and CDR2 is SQIVND in the germline V gene (reference sequence). The CDR3 DNA sequence: TGTGCCAGTAGTATTATGGGAGGTCTGGCCTACGAGCAGTACTTC. Encoded protein: CASSIMGGLAYEQYF.

This sequence joins TRBV6-6 and TRBJ2-7; 8 nucleotides agree with TRBD1. CDR3 length: 14 residues. V trimming: 2 bases; J trimming: 6 bases; junction bases outside the gene matches: 6. Per germline, CDR1 MNHNY and CDR2 SVGAGI (reference sequence). The CDR3 loop is CASSYAGQGSEQYF. The CDR3 DNA reads TGTGCCAGCAGTTACGCAGGACAGGGTTCCGAGCAGTACTTC.